This T cell receptor (beta chain) is drawn from a study of T cells expressing NK-cell markers. Whole-study context: Sorted CD3+CD56-NKG2C+, CD3+CD56+NKG2C+ and CD3+CD56+NKG2C- T cells supplied the TCR beta repertoires.

UMIs were included in TCR beta cDNA generated by 5'RACE template switching. TCRdb re-analyzed the 5' RACE reads; it lists each CDR3 protein once, without DNA. The sample has about 260,000 distinct CDR3 sequences; the top ten hold 0.39%. As regards this clonotype: What it binds is not known.

The study's findings and limits: Dominance of the CD3+CD56-NKG2C+ fraction by these clonotypes also held in a handful of donors. Each of six donors carried dominant NKG2C+ clonotypes accounting for roughly 1.0-7.5% of CD8+ T cells.

CDR3 length: 14 amino acids. The V gene's germline CDR1 is MNHEY and CDR2 SMNVEV (reference sequence). This TCR was sampled from a man aged 18 to 30 in good health. This chain connects TRBV27 to TRBJ2-3. The source material was blood T cells: a sorted CD56 or NKG2C T cell subset, CD4+ or CD8+ T cells, or bulk PBMC T cells (not recorded which). CDR3 region: CASSPRLATDTQYF.